These 32 T cell receptor beta chains were all obtained from the same sample, sequenced in a study of cytomegalovirus exposure and HLA in healthy donors. It was with 60 Vbeta and 13 Jbeta primers that the PCR ran. This table comes from immunoSEQ multiplex PCR, and its TCRdb copy is limited to in-frame clones, with some not included. The sample includes 100,000 to 150,000 clones, roughly 82% of them seen just once. Sample: PBMCs. These receptors were obtained from a male donor in good health and CMV-seropositive.

V gene TRBV2 combines with J gene TRBJ1-1; 7 bases fit TRBD1. With 4 bases clipped from V and 3 bases from J, the junction kept 2 bases outside the gene matches. This CDR3 region has 13 residues. Germline loops: CDR1 SNHLY, CDR2 FYNNEI. The CDR3 sequence: CASSVDRDTEAFF. CDR3 coding DNA: TGTGCCAGCAGTGTCGACAGGGACACTGAAGCTTTCTTT.

The rearrangement joins TRBV5-6 to TRBJ2-7; 10 positions agree with TRBD2. The CDR3 has 16 residues. With 0 bases clipped from V and 3 bases from J, the junction kept 6 bases outside the gene matches. The germline gives CDR1 SGHDT, CDR2 YYEEEE. The CDR3 here is CASSLGAGGPNYEQYF. The CDR3 DNA reads as TGTGCCAGCAGCTTGGGAGCGGGAGGGCCGAACTACGAGCAGTACTTC.

The V gene is TRBV19, the J gene TRBJ1-4; TRBD1 is a possible D gene (6 bases). Trimming left V 6 bases short and J 0 bases short, with 17 bases between. Germline V gene lookup returns CDR1 LNHDA and CDR2 SQIVND (reference sequence). This CDR3 contains 17 residues. CDR3 DNA: TGTGCCAGTAGGAACCCGGGACAAGCCTCAACTAATGAAAAACTGTTTTTT. It translates to CASRNPGQASTNEKLFF. Full variable domain (missing parts from reference TRBV19 and TRBJ1-4): DGGITQSPKYLFRKEGQNVTLSCEQNLNHDAMYWYRQDPGQGLRLIYYSQIVNDFQKGDIAEGYSVSREKKESFPLTVTSAQKNPTAFYLCASRNPGQASTNEKLFFGSGTQLSVL.

This clone was seen more than once but under ten times. The chain couples TRBV28 to TRBJ1-6; TRBD1 is a possible D gene (6 bases). Per the germline V gene, CDR1 is MDHEN and CDR2 is SYDVKM. The CDR3 loop spans 14 amino acids. V was cut by 3 bases and J by 8 bases, with 11 bases left in between. The CDR3 bases are TGTGCCAGCAGTTTTGACAGGACGGATTCACCCCTCCACTTT. Its protein is CASSFDRTDSPLHF.

The V and J genes are TRBV2 and TRBJ1-2; D ambiguous. Germline CDR1 is SNHLY and CDR2 is FYNNEI. Trimming left V 1 base short and J 7 bases short, with 7 bases between. CDR3 length: 12 residues. This CDR3 is CASSEGSGGYTF. The CDR3 DNA sequence: TGTGCCAGCAGTGAAGGGAGTGGTGGCTACACCTTC.

The rearrangement links TRBV30 to TRBJ2-1, with 8 bases lining up with TRBD2. The CDR3 runs 13 residues. Trimming cost V 4 bases and J 10 bases; bases outside gene matches: 9. The germline V gene encodes CDR1 GTSNPN and CDR2 SVGIG (reference sequence). The chain's CDR3 is CAWTRGGRREQFF. CDR3 DNA sequence: TGTGCCTGGACCCGGGGGGGCAGGCGCGAGCAGTTCTTC.

V and J are TRBV7-9 and TRBJ2-1; 9 bases align to TRBD2. The germline V gene encodes CDR1 SEHNR and CDR2 FQNEAQ (reference sequence). The CDR3 runs to 16 residues. The J segment lost 7 bases and the V segment lost 1 base, leaving 8 bases of the junction unmatched. This CDR3 is CASSLGGAGGLNEQFF. For the CDR3, the DNA is TGTGCCAGCAGCTTAGGTGGGGCGGGGGGGCTGAATGAGCAGTTCTTC.

This clone was recorded a few times. The chain has TRBV5-4 and TRBJ2-5, with 7 bases matching TRBD1. V gave up 0 bases and J gave up 2 bases; unmatched junction bases: 1. This CDR3 is built from 14 residues. The germline gives CDR1 SGHNT, CDR2 YYREEE (reference sequence). The CDR3 DNA reads as TGTGCCAGCAGCTTGGGGGACAGTCAAGAGACCCAGTACTTC. It codes for CASSLGDSQETQYF.

This chain connects TRBV2 to TRBJ2-5; D is possibly TRBD2 (7 bases). V dropped 1 base and J dropped 9 bases, with 12 bases sitting between them. Germline CDR1 reads SNHLY; CDR2 reads FYNNEI. CDR3 size: 13 residues. CDR3 region: CASSEGGGGAQYF. As DNA, the CDR3 is TGTGCCAGCAGTGAAGGGGGAGGGGGAGCCCAGTACTTC.

This clone occurred once. The genes are TRBV28 and TRBJ2-5, with D possibly TRBD1 on 6 matching bases. Matching the DNA end better, TRBJ2-7 makes the J call doubtful. This CDR3 has 15 residues. Germline V gene lookup returns CDR1 MDHEN and CDR2 SYDVKM. The CDR3 sequence: CASSTTGSPVVEQYF. CDR3 bases: TGTGCCAGCAGTACCACAGGGAGTCCGGTGGTCGAGCAGTACTTC.

This sequence joins TRBV7-9 and TRBJ1-5, with TRBD1 matching 9 bases. CDR1 SEHNR and CDR2 FQNEAQ come from the germline V gene (reference sequence). The CDR3 contains 14 residues. The ends lost 5 bases at V and 11 bases at J; junction bases unmatched: 10. The CDR3 DNA reads TGTGCCAGCAGCCCCGGGACAGGGTCAACAGCCCAGCATTTT. Translation gives CASSPGTGSTAQHF.

This chain links TRBV6-5 with TRBJ2-1; 8 nucleotides line up with TRBD2. Germline values: CDR1 MNHEY, CDR2 SVGAGI. V trimming: 6 bases; J trimming: 2 bases; junction bases outside the gene matches: 3. The CDR3 has 14 amino acids. The CDR3: CASSPGGAYNEQFF. DNA of the CDR3: TGTGCCAGCAGCCCCGGGGGGGCCTACAATGAGCAGTTCTTC.

This chain uses TRBV2 with TRBJ1-1, with D perhaps matching TRBD1 (6 bases). V was shortened by 2 bases and J by 0 bases, with 10 bases between the two germline ends. Looked up from germline, CDR1 is SNHLY and CDR2 is FYNNEI. CDR3 size: 15 residues. DNA for the CDR3: TGTGCCAGCAGTGAATCGGACAGCGTGAACACTGAAGCTTTCTTT. It specifies CASSESDSVNTEAFF.

Here the CDR3 reads CASSETTSFNEQFF. The DNA for the CDR3 is TGCGCCAGCAGCGAAACGACTAGTTTCAATGAGCAGTTCTTC. The gene calls are TRBV5-1 and TRBJ2-1; D possibly corresponds to TRBD2 (6 bases). The CDR3 has 14 amino acids. The germline V gene encodes CDR1 SGHRS and CDR2 YFSETQ. V gave up 4 bases and J gave up 6 bases, with 14 bases separating them.

CDR3 in DNA: TGTGCCAGCAGCCCCGGGACTCCAAGGTGGGGCTACGAGCAGTACTTC. Translated: CASSPGTPRWGYEQYF. The rearrangement links TRBV7-2 to TRBJ2-7; a possible D gene is TRBD2 (6 bases). Trimming left V 5 bases short and J 3 bases short, with 20 bases between. Germline V gene lookup returns CDR1 SGHTA and CDR2 FQGNSA. The CDR3 loop spans 16 amino acids. The full variable domain, its missing parts supplied by reference TRBV7-2 and TRBJ2-7, is GAGVSQSPSNKVTEKGKDVELRCDPISGHTALYWYRQSLGQGLEFLIYFQGNSAPDKSGLPSDRFSAERTGGSVSTLTIQRTQQEDSAVYLCASSPGTPRWGYEQYFGPGTRLTVT.

J is TRBJ2-7 and V is TRBV28; D is ambiguous. Trimming shortened V by 2 bases and J by 1 base, and 6 bases separated the two germline ends. Germline lookup yields CDR1 MDHEN and CDR2 SYDVKM. The CDR3 has 13 amino acids. The DNA for the CDR3 is TGTGCCAGCAGTTTAGGGCGTTCCTACGAGCAGTACTTC. It translates to CASSLGRSYEQYF. The whole variable domain, filled in from reference TRBV28 and TRBJ2-7, reads DVKVTQSSRYLVKRTGEKVFLECVQDMDHENMFWYRQDPGLGLRLIYFSYDVKMKEKGDIPEGYSVSREKKERFSLILESASTNQTSMYLCASSLGRSYEQYFGPGTRLTVT.

The chain combines TRBV29-1 with TRBJ2-7, with 7 bases fitting TRBD1. The CDR3 is 14 residues long. The germline CDR1 and CDR2 sequences are SQVTM and ANQGSEA. V lost 6 bases, J lost 6 bases, and 14 bases stayed unmatched. The CDR3 nucleotides are TGCAGCGTAGTGCCGGGACAGTGGGGGAGCGAGCAGTACTTC. As protein: CSVVPGQWGSEQYF.

V gene TRBV15 combines with J gene TRBJ2-3, with a possible D match to TRBD2 (6 bases). Germline V gene sequence: CDR1 LNHNV, CDR2 YYDKDF (reference sequence). The CDR3 is made up of 15 amino acids. The V gene lost 1 base and the J gene lost 2 bases, with 10 bases spanning the gap. The CDR3, as DNA: TGTGCCACCAGCAGAGCGGGGGAACCCACAGATACGCAGTATTTT. This codes for CATSRAGEPTDTQYF. The variable domain in full, completed from reference TRBV15 and TRBJ2-3, reads DAMVIQNPRYQVTQFGKPVTLSCSQTLNHNVMYWYQQKSSQAPKLLFHYYDKDFNNEADTPDNFQSRRPNTSFCFLDIRSPGLGDTAMYLCATSRAGEPTDTQYFGPGTRLTVL.

This clone was picked up one time. CDR3 amino acids: CASSASTGVSGANVLTF. The CDR3 DNA reads as TGTGCCAGCAGCGCTTCAACAGGGGTCTCTGGGGCCAACGTCCTGACTTTC. The J gene is TRBJ2-6, the V gene TRBV7-9; 7 bases align to TRBD1. The CDR3 runs 17 residues. V dropped 5 bases and J dropped 0; count of bases not matched to a gene: 7. The V gene's germline CDR1 is SEHNR and CDR2 FQNEAQ (reference sequence).

The gene calls are TRBV2 and TRBJ1-1, with 7 nucleotides matching TRBD1. The CDR3 has 15 amino acids. Germline V gene sequence: CDR1 SNHLY, CDR2 FYNNEI. Trimming at V came to 6 bases and at J to 5 bases, leaving 12 bases not matched to a gene. This CDR3 is CASSGLRQGGTEAFF. The CDR3 nucleotides read TGTGCCAGCAGCGGACTCCGACAGGGAGGAACTGAAGCTTTCTTT.

This clone came up a few times. The rearrangement uses TRBV7-8 and TRBJ1-4, with 12 nucleotides matching TRBD1. The CDR3 is 16 amino acids. Per germline, CDR1 SGHVS and CDR2 FQNEAQ. Trimming took 4 bases from V and 10 from J; bases not matched to a gene: 10. This CDR3 reads CASSSPGTGGSLKLFF. DNA for the CDR3: TGTGCCAGCAGCTCCCCCGGGACAGGGGGCTCCCTAAAACTGTTTTTT.

This clone came up a few times. The chain couples TRBV27 to TRBJ2-7; 9 bases align to TRBD1. Germline CDR1 reads MNHEY; CDR2 reads SMNVEV (reference sequence). The CDR3 is 15 amino acids. Trimming took 3 bases from V and 3 from J; bases not matched to a gene: 6. The CDR3 is CASSFDRGLLYEQYF. The CDR3 DNA follows: TGTGCCAGCAGTTTCGACAGGGGGTTACTCTACGAGCAGTACTTC.

V gene TRBV19 combines with J gene TRBJ1-1, with D perhaps TRBD1 (5 bases). The CDR3 loop spans 15 amino acids. Trimming stripped 3 bases from V and 3 bases from J, with 14 bases between. Germline V CDR1 and CDR2: LNHDA, SQIVND (reference sequence). In DNA, the CDR3 is TGTGCCAGTAGTATGGAATCCCTCAGGGACACTGAAGCTTTCTTT. It translates to CASSMESLRDTEAFF. The full variable domain, with the rest looked up from reference TRBV19 and TRBJ1-1, is DGGITQSPKYLFRKEGQNVTLSCEQNLNHDAMYWYRQDPGQGLRLIYYSQIVNDFQKGDIAEGYSVSREKKESFPLTVTSAQKNPTAFYLCASSMESLRDTEAFFGQGTRLTVV.

The chain couples TRBV5-4 to TRBJ1-1; TRBD1 aligns across 7 bases. Germline V gene sequence: CDR1 SGHNT, CDR2 YYREEE (reference sequence). V lost 3 bases and J lost 1; bases outside the gene matches: 9. The CDR3 contains 16 residues. The CDR3 coding sequence is TGTGCCAGCAGCTGGGGGTCCCAGGGGGGGAACACTGAAGCTTTCTTT. Translating gives CASSWGSQGGNTEAFF. Looking up the rest from reference TRBV5-4 and TRBJ1-1 gives the full variable domain: ETGVTQSPTHLIKTRGQQVTLRCSSQSGHNTVSWYQQALGQGPQFIFQYYREEENGRGNFPPRFSGLQFPNYSSELNVNALELDDSALYLCASSWGSQGGNTEAFFGQGTRLTVV.

The chain employs TRBV28 and TRBJ2-7, with TRBD1 as a possible D gene (6 bases). Trimming cost V 5 bases and J 1 base, with 12 bases left between them. The CDR3 totals 14 residues. Germline CDR1 is MDHEN and CDR2 is SYDVKM. The CDR3 coding sequence is TGTGCCAGCAGTACCCCAGGGGTTTCCTACGAGCAGTACTTC. It encodes CASSTPGVSYEQYF.

The chain has TRBV7-9 and TRBJ1-4; D may be TRBD1 (6 bases). The CDR3 contains 14 residues. The germline V gene has CDR1 SEHNR and CDR2 FQNEAQ (reference sequence). With 3 bases removed from V and 6 bases from J, the gap between germline ends came to 11 bases. As DNA, the CDR3 is TGTGCCAGCAGCTTCCAGGGGTGGGATGAAAAACTGTTTTTT. It codes for CASSFQGWDEKLFF.

The V and J genes are TRBV4-2 and TRBJ2-2; TRBD1 is a possible D gene (6 bases). CDR1 and CDR2 from the germline V gene are LGHNA and YNFKEQ. V was trimmed by 4 bases and J by 5 bases, leaving 14 bases between them. The CDR3 runs to 15 residues. CDR3 in DNA: TGTGCCAGCAGCCCCACAGGGCTGAAAACCGGGGAGCTGTTTTTT. Encoded protein: CASSPTGLKTGELFF.

This clone was recorded only once. This rearrangement joins TRBV28 to TRBJ2-1, with TRBD1 matching over 9 bases. With V trimmed by 3 bases and J by 6 bases, 9 bases remained unmatched. Germline CDR1 reads MDHEN; CDR2 reads SYDVKM. This CDR3 has 16 residues. The DNA of the CDR3 is TGTGCCAGCAGTTTTAGGATGGCGGGACAGGGCAATGAGCAGTTCTTC. Protein sequence: CASSFRMAGQGNEQFF.

The V call is TRBV9, the J call TRBJ2-1; 7 nucleotides agree with TRBD1. The CDR3 sequence is 14 residues long. The germline CDR1 and CDR2 sequences are SGDLS and YYNGEE. J gave up 4 bases and V 0 bases, and 1 base lay outside the gene matches. DNA of the CDR3: TGTGCCAGCAGCGTAGAGGGACAGTACAATGAGCAGTTCTTC. Amino acids: CASSVEGQYNEQFF.

This clone turned up a few times. This sequence joins TRBV19 and TRBJ2-5, with a possible D match to TRBD1 (7 bases). The DNA end is a closer match to TRBJ2-7, so the J assignment may be wrong. Germline V lookup: CDR1 LNHDA, CDR2 SQIVND (reference sequence). The CDR3 consists of 16 residues. The CDR3 is CATLGSSPRGAYEQYF. In nucleotides, the CDR3 is TGTGCCACCCTTGGTAGTAGCCCCAGGGGGGCCTACGAGCAGTACTTC.

This clone was detected a few times. The rearrangement uses TRBV6-5 and TRBJ2-3, with a possible D match to TRBD2 (5 bases). Germline assignment: CDR1 MNHEY and CDR2 SVGAGI. The CDR3 runs 15 residues. V was trimmed by 2 bases and J by 6 bases, leaving 15 bases between them. In nucleotides, the CDR3 is TGTGCCAGCAGTTACGGTCTTCACGGGGAGGATACGCAGTATTTT. Amino acids: CASSYGLHGEDTQYF.

Only a few counts were recorded for this clone. Other DNA sequences in the sample encode the same CDR3. The chain uses TRBV7-2 and TRBJ2-7, with D hard to call. Germline V gene sequence: CDR1 SGHTA, CDR2 FQGNSA. There are 13 residues in the CDR3. The germline V and J ends were trimmed by 2 bases and 2 bases, with 7 bases remaining between them. As DNA, the CDR3 is TGTGCCAGCAGCTTACGGCTAGCCTACGAGCAGTACTTC. It specifies CASSLRLAYEQYF.